This T cell receptor beta chain appears in the sequencing data of a study of neoadjuvant nivolumab and ipilimumab in lung cancer. For the study at large: Patients got nivolumab 3 mg/kg on days 1, 15 and 29; combination added ipilimumab 1 mg/kg day 1.

General study points: Compared with tumor-adjacent uninvolved lung, resected tumors showed greater richness and clonality. From pretherapy to surgery, tumor richness and clonality rose with dual therapy.

The table lists this clone with a few counts. Antigen specificity is unknown. The repertoire was sequenced with immunoSEQ multiplex PCR; TCRdb's copy has only in-frame clones and lacks some. The sample lists 25,000 to 30,000 clones; more than 75% were seen once. Looked up from germline, CDR1 is LNHNV and CDR2 is YYDKDF (reference sequence). V lost 0 bases, J lost 8 bases, and 2 bases stayed unmatched. The CDR3 length is 13 residues. This chain joins TRBV15 and TRBJ1-2; TRBD1 matches 8 bases. The sequencing here drew on tumor tissue, taken after neoadjuvant nivolumab, alone or with ipilimumab, at or shortly before surgery. The TCR comes from an adult with non-small cell lung cancer. CDR3 DNA: TGTGCCACCAGCAGAGAGGACAGGGTAGGCTACACCTTC. It translates to CATSREDRVGYTF.